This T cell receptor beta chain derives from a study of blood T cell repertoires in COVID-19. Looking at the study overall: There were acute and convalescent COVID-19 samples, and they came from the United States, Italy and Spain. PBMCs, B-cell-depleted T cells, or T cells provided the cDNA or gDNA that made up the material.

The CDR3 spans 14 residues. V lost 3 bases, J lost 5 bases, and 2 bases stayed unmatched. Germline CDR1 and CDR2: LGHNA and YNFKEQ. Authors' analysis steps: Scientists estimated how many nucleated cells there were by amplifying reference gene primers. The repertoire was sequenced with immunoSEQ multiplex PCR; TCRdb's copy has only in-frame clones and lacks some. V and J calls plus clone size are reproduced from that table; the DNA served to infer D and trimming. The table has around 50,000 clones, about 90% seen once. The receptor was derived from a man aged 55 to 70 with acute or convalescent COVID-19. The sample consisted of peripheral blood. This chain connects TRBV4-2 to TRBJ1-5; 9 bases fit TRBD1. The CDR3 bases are TGTGCCAGCAGCCAGGGGACAGGGTATCAGCCCCAGCATTTT. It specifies CASSQGTGYQPQHF.